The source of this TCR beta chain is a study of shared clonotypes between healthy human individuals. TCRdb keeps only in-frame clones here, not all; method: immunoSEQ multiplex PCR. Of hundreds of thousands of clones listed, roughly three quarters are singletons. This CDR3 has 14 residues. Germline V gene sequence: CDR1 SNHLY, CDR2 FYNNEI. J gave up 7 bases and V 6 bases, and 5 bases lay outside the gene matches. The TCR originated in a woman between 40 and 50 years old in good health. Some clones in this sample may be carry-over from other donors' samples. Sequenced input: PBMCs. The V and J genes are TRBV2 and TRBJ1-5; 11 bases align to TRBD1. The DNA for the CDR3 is TGTGCCAGCAGCCGGACAGGGGGCAGCCAGCCCCAGCATTTT. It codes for CASSRTGGSQPQHF.